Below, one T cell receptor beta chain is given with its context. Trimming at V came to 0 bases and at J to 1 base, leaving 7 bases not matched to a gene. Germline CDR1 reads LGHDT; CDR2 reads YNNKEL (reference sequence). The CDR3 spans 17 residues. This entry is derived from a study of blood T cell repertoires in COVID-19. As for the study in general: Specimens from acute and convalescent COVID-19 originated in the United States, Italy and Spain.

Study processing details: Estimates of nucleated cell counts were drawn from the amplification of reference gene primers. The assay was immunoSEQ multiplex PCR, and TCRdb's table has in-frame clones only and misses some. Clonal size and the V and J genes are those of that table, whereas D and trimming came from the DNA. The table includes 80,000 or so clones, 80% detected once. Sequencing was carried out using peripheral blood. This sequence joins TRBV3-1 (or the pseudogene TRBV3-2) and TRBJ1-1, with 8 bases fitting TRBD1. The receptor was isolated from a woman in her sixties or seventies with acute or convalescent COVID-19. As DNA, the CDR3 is TGTGCCAGCAGCCAAGATCCCTGGGGGACAGGGAACACTGAAGCTTTCTTT. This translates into CASSQDPWGTGNTEAFF.